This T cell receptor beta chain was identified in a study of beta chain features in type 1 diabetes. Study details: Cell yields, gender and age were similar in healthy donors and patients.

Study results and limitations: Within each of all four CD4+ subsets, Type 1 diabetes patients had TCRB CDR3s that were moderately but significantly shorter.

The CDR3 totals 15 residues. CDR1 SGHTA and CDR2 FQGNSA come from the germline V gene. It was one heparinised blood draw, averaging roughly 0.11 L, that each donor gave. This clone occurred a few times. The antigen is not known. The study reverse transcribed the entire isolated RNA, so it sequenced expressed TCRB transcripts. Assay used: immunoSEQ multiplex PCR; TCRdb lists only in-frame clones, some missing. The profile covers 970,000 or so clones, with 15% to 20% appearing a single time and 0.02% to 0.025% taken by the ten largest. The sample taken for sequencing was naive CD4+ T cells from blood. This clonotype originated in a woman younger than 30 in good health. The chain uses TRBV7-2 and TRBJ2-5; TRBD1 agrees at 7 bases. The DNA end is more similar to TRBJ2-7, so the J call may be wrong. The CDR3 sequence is CASSLVVGGRYEQYF. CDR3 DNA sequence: TGTGCCAGCAGCTTAGTCGTAGGGGGCCGCTACGAGCAGTACTTC.